This TCR beta chain was identified in a study of cytomegalovirus exposure and HLA in healthy donors. Study as a whole: It was reported in a later analysis that the same platform had been used for the 120 or so validation repertoires as for the approximately 670 first-cohort repertoires. Whole-study results and caveats: Most TCR sequences showed up rarely, but some public TCRs showed up in many donors. The classifier reportedly diagnosed cytomegalovirus status with high sensitivity and specificity.

Remarks on this clone: The antigen remains unidentified.

The repertoire was sequenced with immunoSEQ multiplex PCR; TCRdb's copy has only in-frame clones and lacks some. The profile shows 140,000 to 150,000 clones, 85% to 95% of them singletons. The clonotype was recovered from a man between 18 and 35 years old in good health and CMV-seropositive. Sequenced input: PBMCs.

CDR3 protein: CASSTDRGSYNEQFF. The CDR3 DNA follows: TGTGCCAGCAGCACCGACAGGGGTTCCTACAATGAGCAGTTCTTC. The V and J genes are TRBV2 and TRBJ2-1; TRBD1 matches 8 bases. From germline, CDR1 is SNHLY and CDR2 FYNNEI. The CDR3 is 15 amino acids. Unmatched junction bases numbered 5, after V lost 6 bases and J lost 1 base.